These 8 T cell receptor beta chains share one sample of origin, sequenced in a study of technical replicates of blood from several donors. TCRdb's table, derived via immunoSEQ multiplex PCR, lists solely in-frame clones and lacks some. Of thousands of clones in the sample, 90% to 97% were seen once. What was sequenced was PBMCs. All receptors derive from a human donor in good health.

The chain recombines TRBV4-1 with TRBJ1-1; 8 bases fit TRBD1. Germline V CDR1 and CDR2: MGHRA, YSYEKL. Trimming took 5 bases from V and 0 from J; bases not matched to a gene: 5. There are 15 residues in the CDR3. CDR3 in amino acids: CASSEGTGLNTEAFF. The CDR3 region has the DNA TGCGCCAGCAGCGAAGGGACAGGTTTGAACACTGAAGCTTTCTTT.

The rearrangement links TRBV9 to TRBJ2-5; 14 nucleotides agree with TRBD2. The CDR3 loop spans 16 amino acids. The germline V gene encodes CDR1 SGDLS and CDR2 YYNGEE. Germline trimming cut 4 bases from V and 5 bases from J; bases unmatched to any gene: 7. This CDR3 is CASSSGTSGSGETQYF. In DNA form, the CDR3 reads TGTGCCAGCAGCTCCGGGACTAGCGGGAGTGGGGAGACCCAGTACTTC.

The chain carries TRBV4-1 and TRBJ1-5, with 9 positions matching TRBD1. Germline CDR1 MGHRA, CDR2 YSYEKL. CDR3 length equals 16 residues. V shed 4 bases, J shed 3 bases, and the junction held 7 bases outside the gene matches. The CDR3 protein is CASSLIGTGINQPQHF. The CDR3 DNA sequence: TGCGCCAGCAGCCTAATAGGGACAGGGATCAATCAGCCCCAGCATTTT.

The rearrangement joins TRBV6-4 to TRBJ2-1; 10 bases are shared with TRBD2. This CDR3 is 14 amino acids long. After removal of 6 bases from V and 9 bases from J, the junction contained 8 bases not matched to a gene. The germline V gene encodes CDR1 MRHNA and CDR2 SNTAGT. CDR3: CASSSEREGGEQFF. CDR3 DNA: TGTGCCAGCAGCTCGGAGCGGGAGGGAGGTGAGCAGTTCTTC.

The chain links TRBV7-7 to TRBJ1-5, with a possible D match to TRBD1 (5 bases). This CDR3 has 13 amino acids. Germline V gene data show CDR1 as SSHAT and CDR2 as FNYEAQ (reference sequence). The germline V and J ends were trimmed by 1 base and 9 bases, with 10 bases remaining between them. The CDR3 coding sequence is TGTGCCAGCAGCTTAGAACGGGGGGGGCCCCAGCATTTT. Translation: CASSLERGGPQHF. The entire variable domain, with the rest obtained from reference TRBV7-7 and TRBJ1-5, is as follows: GAGVSQSPRYKVTKRGQDVTLRCDPISSHATLYWYQQALGQGPEFLTYFNYEAQPDKSGLPSDRFSAERPEGSISTLTIQRTEQRDSAMYRCASSLERGGPQHFGDGTRLSIL.

This rearrangement joins TRBV19 to TRBJ1-5; 8 positions match TRBD1. CDR1 and CDR2 from the germline V gene are LNHDA and SQIVND (reference sequence). The CDR3 sequence is 14 residues long. Trimming cost V 5 bases and J 9 bases; bases outside gene matches: 9. CDR3 DNA sequence: TGTGCCAGTAGTCCCGGACAGGGCATTGGGCCCCAGCATTTT. It is translated as CASSPGQGIGPQHF. Complete variable domain (other parts from reference TRBV19 and TRBJ1-5): DGGITQSPKYLFRKEGQNVTLSCEQNLNHDAMYWYRQDPGQGLRLIYYSQIVNDFQKGDIAEGYSVSREKKESFPLTVTSAQKNPTAFYLCASSPGQGIGPQHFGDGTRLSIL.

This sequence joins TRBV6-5 and TRBJ1-2; a weak D match, TRBD1 (6 bases). The V gene's germline CDR1 is MNHEY and CDR2 SVGAGI. The germline V and J ends were trimmed by 3 bases and 7 bases, with 18 bases remaining between them. The CDR3 contains 15 residues. The DNA for the CDR3 is TGTGCCAGCAGTTATTCCGGGCAGGGGAAATCTGGCTACACCTTC. As protein: CASSYSGQGKSGYTF.

The chain carries TRBV4-2 and TRBJ2-6, with a tentative D call TRBD2 (6 bases). With 5 bases removed from V and 0 bases from J, the gap between germline ends came to 8 bases. The CDR3 has 15 residues. CDR1 LGHNA and CDR2 YNFKEQ come from the germline V gene. The CDR3 coding sequence is TGTGCCAGCAGCGGGGGGAGCTCTGGGGCCAACGTCCTGACTTTC. Translated, it gives CASSGGSSGANVLTF.